This TCR beta chain was sequenced during a study of response to subunit inactivated influenza vaccine. Broader study findings: The authors offered the suggestion that each seasonal influenza vaccination recruits few new T cells.

TCRdb independently ran MiXCR on the RT-PCR reads; one entry per CDR3 protein. The table records 500,000 to 750,000 distinct CDR3 sequences, approximately 15% of them present only once. On this clonotype: Its antigen is not known.

V lost 7 bases, J lost 0 bases, and 12 bases lay in between. The germline gives CDR1 WNHNN, CDR2 SYGVQD (reference sequence). This CDR3 comprises 14 residues. The sample consisted of PBMCs from blood, taken approximately 13 days after vaccination. This TCR was recovered from a man aged 45-60 years who received an inactivated influenza vaccine. The chain is built from TRBV10-1 and TRBJ1-1; no definite D call. CDR3 amino acids: CASNSTYMNTEAFF. The CDR3 region has the DNA TGCGCCAGCAATTCGACATACATGAACACTGAAGCTTTCTTT.